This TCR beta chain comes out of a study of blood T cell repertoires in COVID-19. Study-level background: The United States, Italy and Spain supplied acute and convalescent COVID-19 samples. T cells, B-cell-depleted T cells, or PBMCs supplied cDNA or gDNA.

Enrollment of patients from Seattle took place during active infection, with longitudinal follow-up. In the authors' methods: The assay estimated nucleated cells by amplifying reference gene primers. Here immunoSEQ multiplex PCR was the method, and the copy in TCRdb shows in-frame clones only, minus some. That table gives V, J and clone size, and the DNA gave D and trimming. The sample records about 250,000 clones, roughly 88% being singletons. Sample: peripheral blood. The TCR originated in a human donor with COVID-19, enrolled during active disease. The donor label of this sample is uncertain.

Here the CDR3 reads CASSPPNRDNEKLFF. CDR3 bases: TGTGCCAGCTCACCACCTAACAGGGATAATGAAAAACTGTTTTTT. This chain connects TRBV18 to TRBJ1-4, with D tentatively TRBD1 (6 bases). Germline assignment: CDR1 KGHSH and CDR2 LQKENI. The CDR3 runs to 15 residues. V was trimmed by 0 bases and J by 4 bases, leaving 9 bases between them.